Following are 18 T cell receptor beta chains from one sample sequenced in a study of OX40 agonist ivuxolimab in advanced cancers. Clones were sequenced by immunoSEQ multiplex PCR, and TCRdb holds only the in-frame ones, with some missing. The table lists 60,000 to 65,000 clones, about 80% of them singletons. Sequenced material: CD4+ or CD8+ T cells sorted from blood, taken in a trial of the OX40 agonist ivuxolimab. All receptors derive from an adult with an advanced solid tumor such as melanoma, head and neck, liver or kidney cancer.

This clone was recorded once. The rearrangement uses TRBV19 and TRBJ2-1; 7 positions agree with TRBD1. Trimming removed 8 bases from V and 2 bases from J; junction bases left unmatched: 9. The V gene's germline CDR1 is LNHDA and CDR2 SQIVND (reference sequence). The CDR3 length is 15 residues. In DNA, the CDR3 is TGTGCCAGTTCGCAGGGGGTTGGCACCTACAATGAGCAGTTCTTC. Protein sequence: CASSQGVGTYNEQFF.

The rearrangement joins TRBV10-3 to TRBJ2-7, with 13 nucleotides matching TRBD2. Germline V gene sequence: CDR1 ENHRY, CDR2 SYGVKD. The CDR3 is made up of 16 amino acids. V lost 10 bases and J lost 2; bases outside the gene matches: 11. CDR3 sequence (DNA): TGTGCCACCCTAGGACTAGCGGGAGACAGGCCCTACGAGCAGTACTTC. This translates into CATLGLAGDRPYEQYF.

The CDR3: CAWSVGSIGQTEAFF. The CDR3 DNA reads TGTGCCTGGAGTGTGGGTAGTATCGGCCAGACTGAAGCTTTCTTT. This chain joins TRBV30 and TRBJ1-1; no reliable D call. V dropped 0 bases and J dropped 5 bases, with 16 bases sitting between them. The CDR3 is made up of 15 amino acids. The germline gives CDR1 GTSNPN, CDR2 SVGIG (reference sequence). Full variable domain (rest looked up from reference TRBV30 and TRBJ1-1): SQTIHQWPATLVQPVGSPLSLECTVEGTSNPNLYWYRQAAGRGLQLLFYSVGIGQISSEVPQNLSASRPQDRQFILSSKKLLLSDSGFYLCAWSVGSIGQTEAFFGQGTRLTVV.

This chain uses TRBV9 with TRBJ2-3; weak D call: TRBD2 (7 bases). Trimming pared 2 bases from V and 6 bases from J, leaving 13 bases between. There are 14 residues in the CDR3. Germline assignment: CDR1 SGDLS and CDR2 YYNGEE. This CDR3 is CASSVRGGSDTQYF. In DNA, the CDR3 is TGTGCCAGCAGCGTGAGGGGGGGATCGGATACGCAGTATTTT.

As DNA, the CDR3 is TGCGCCAGCCGGTCGGACGGATCGGACGAGCAGTACTTC. This translates into CASRSDGSDEQYF. The chain joins TRBV5-1 to TRBJ2-7; D uncertain. Trimming stripped 7 bases from V and 5 bases from J, with 16 bases between. CDR3 length: 13 residues. Germline V gives CDR1 SGHRS, CDR2 YFSETQ.

The gene calls are TRBV7-8 and TRBJ1-5; D is unclear. This CDR3 has 15 residues. Looked up from germline, CDR1 is SGHVS and CDR2 is FQNEAQ. Trimming stripped 5 bases from V and 3 bases from J, with 14 bases between. The CDR3 reads CASSPYRRPNQPQHF. The CDR3 DNA is TGTGCCAGCAGCCCCTACCGACGGCCCAATCAGCCCCAGCATTTT.

The V and J genes are TRBV5-1 and TRBJ1-1, with a possible D match to TRBD1 (6 bases). Trimming removed 4 bases at V and 7 bases at J, with 14 bases between. The CDR3 totals 13 residues. Looked up from germline, CDR1 is SGHRS and CDR2 is YFSETQ. The CDR3 coding sequence is TGCGCCAGCAGCGGGGGCGATGGGAATGAAGCTTTCTTT. Translation gives CASSGGDGNEAFF.

The chain carries TRBV29-1 and TRBJ2-5, with a tentative D call TRBD2 (6 bases). The CDR3 runs to 13 residues. V gave up 4 bases and J gave up 4 bases, with 13 bases separating them. Germline CDR1 and CDR2: SQVTM and ANQGSEA. This chain's CDR3 is CSVGRGVGETQYF. Written as DNA, the CDR3 is TGCAGCGTTGGACGCGGGGTTGGAGAGACCCAGTACTTC.

The rearrangement uses TRBV7-2 and TRBJ1-1; D is unresolved. Trimming took 3 bases from V and 5 from J, leaving 13 bases between them. Germline V lookup: CDR1 SGHTA, CDR2 FQGNSA. CDR3 length: 14 amino acids. The CDR3 sequence: CASSLEGIWTEAFF. In DNA, the CDR3 is TGTGCCAGCAGCTTGGAGGGAATCTGGACTGAAGCTTTCTTT.

The J gene is TRBJ2-6, the V gene TRBV11-2; D may be TRBD1 (6 bases). Germline V gives CDR1 SGHAT, CDR2 FQNNGV. This CDR3 comprises 14 residues. V was trimmed by 6 bases and J by 8 bases, leaving 14 bases between them. The CDR3 DNA reads as TGTGCCAGCAGGCCACTAACAGGGCCCAACGTCCTGACTTTC. This encodes CASRPLTGPNVLTF.

J is TRBJ1-2 and V is TRBV7-9; the D is unclear. The length of the CDR3 is 13 residues. From germline, CDR1 is SEHNR and CDR2 FQNEAQ (reference sequence). The V end lost 0 bases, the J end lost 6 bases, and 8 bases lay between the germline ends. This chain's CDR3 is CASSLAVGNGYTF. The CDR3 DNA sequence: TGTGCCAGCAGCTTAGCGGTCGGTAATGGCTACACCTTC.

The chain links TRBV27 to TRBJ1-5; the D gene is possibly TRBD1 (6 bases). Trimming took off 5 bases at V and 2 bases at J, with 19 bases between the two ends. The CDR3 is made up of 17 amino acids. Per germline, CDR1 MNHEY and CDR2 SMNVEV (reference sequence). This CDR3 reads CASSPLRGERGNQPQHF. CDR3 bases: TGTGCCAGCAGTCCCCTTAGGGGGGAACGGGGCAATCAGCCCCAGCATTTT.

The chain has TRBV5-1 and TRBJ1-1, with TRBD1 as a possible D gene (6 bases). The germline CDR1 and CDR2 sequences are SGHRS and YFSETQ. The CDR3 spans 13 residues. The ends were cut back, 4 bases at V and 4 bases at J, with 11 bases in the middle. The chain's CDR3 is CASSPTGFTEAFF. The CDR3 DNA sequence: TGCGCCAGCAGCCCGACAGGATTCACTGAAGCTTTCTTT.

The CDR3 bases are TGTGCCATCCAACCGGGACAGGGCACAGATACGCAGTATTTT. Translation: CAIQPGQGTDTQYF. The chain recombines TRBV10-3 with TRBJ2-3; 8 bases are a match to TRBD1. J lost 1 base, V lost 8 bases, and 5 bases had no gene match. CDR1 ENHRY and CDR2 SYGVKD come from the germline V gene. The CDR3 has 14 residues.

This chain links TRBV14 with TRBJ1-2; no definite D call. With 1 base removed from V and 8 bases from J, the gap between germline ends came to 11 bases. Germline values: CDR1 SGHDN, CDR2 FVKESK. This CDR3 has 13 residues. CDR3: CASSQGVLGGYTF. The CDR3 region has the DNA TGTGCCAGCAGCCAAGGTGTGCTCGGGGGCTACACCTTC. Filled out from reference TRBV14 and TRBJ1-2, the complete variable domain reads EAGVTQFPSHSVIEKGQTVTLRCDPISGHDNLYWYRRVMGKEIKFLLHFVKESKQDESGMPNNRFLAERTGGTYSTLKVQPAELEDSGVYFCASSQGVLGGYTFGSGTRLTVV.

The V call is TRBV15, the J call TRBJ2-4, with 7 nucleotides matching TRBD1. V lost 3 bases, J lost 3 bases, and 2 bases stayed unmatched. The CDR3 runs to 14 residues. CDR1 is LNHNV, CDR2 YYDKDF, per germline (reference sequence). CDR3 loop: CATSRAGGKNIQYF. CDR3 nucleotide sequence: TGTGCCACCAGCAGGGCAGGGGGCAAAAACATTCAGTACTTC. Together with reference TRBV15 and TRBJ2-4, the CDR3 gives the full variable domain: DAMVIQNPRYQVTQFGKPVTLSCSQTLNHNVMYWYQQKSSQAPKLLFHYYDKDFNNEADTPDNFQSRRPNTSFCFLDIRSPGLGDTAMYLCATSRAGGKNIQYFGAGTRLSVL.

The J gene is TRBJ1-2, the V gene TRBV5-1; D is ambiguous. This CDR3 contains 13 residues. Germline V gene lookup returns CDR1 SGHRS and CDR2 YFSETQ. V was trimmed by 6 bases and J by 2 bases, leaving 11 bases between them. Written as DNA, the CDR3 is TGCGCCAGCACGGAAGGCGAGAACTATGGCTACACCTTC. It codes for CASTEGENYGYTF.

This clone was seen a handful of times. The chain recombines TRBV12-5 with TRBJ2-7; possibly TRBD2 for D (6 bases). Per the germline V gene, CDR1 is LGHNT and CDR2 is FRNRAP. The CDR3 is 16 amino acids. V lost 0 bases, J lost 3 bases, and 15 bases lay in between. The CDR3 nucleotides are TGTGCTAGTGGTTTGGTAGAGTTGGGGGGTAGCTACGAGCAGTACTTC. Its protein product is CASGLVELGGSYEQYF.